These 21 T cell receptor beta chains were all obtained from the same sample, sequenced in a study of control samples from healthy donors and cancer patients. TCRdb keeps only in-frame clones here, not all; method: immunoSEQ multiplex PCR. The table lists 100,000 or so clones, around 88% of them singletons. Input material: blood. The source of these receptors is a man under 40 in good health.

The J gene is TRBJ1-5, the V gene TRBV24-1; D is unresolved. This CDR3 contains 12 residues. With 7 bases removed from V and 9 bases from J, the gap between germline ends came to 12 bases. CDR1 and CDR2 (germline): KGHDR, SFDVKD. The CDR3 bases are TGTGCCACCAGCCGAGGGCCGGGGCCCCAGCATTTT. Translated: CATSRGPGPQHF.

The J gene is TRBJ2-7, the V gene TRBV5-4; no clear D gene. Trimming stripped 6 bases from V and 3 bases from J, with 10 bases between. Germline values: CDR1 SGHNT, CDR2 YYREEE (reference sequence). The CDR3 runs to 12 residues. In DNA form, the CDR3 reads TGTGCCAGCACCTCTGGGTTCTACGAGCAGTACGTC. Protein: CASTSGFYEQYV.

In this sample, this clone turned up once. The chain uses TRBV27 and TRBJ2-3; 8 bases are a match to TRBD1. The CDR3 runs to 13 residues. Trimming removed 4 bases from V and 10 bases from J; junction bases left unmatched: 7. The germline gives CDR1 MNHEY, CDR2 SMNVEV (reference sequence). The CDR3 nucleotides read TGTGCCAGCAGTTCTTATACAGGGGGACCGCAGTATTTT. Protein: CASSSYTGGPQYF.

J is TRBJ2-7 and V is TRBV18; 7 nucleotides agree with TRBD2. The CDR3 runs to 13 residues. J gave up 3 bases and V 3 bases, and 2 bases lay outside the gene matches. Germline assignment: CDR1 KGHSH and CDR2 LQKENI. The CDR3 nucleotides read TGTGCCAGCTCACCTGGACTAGTCTACGAGCAGTACTTC. Translated, it gives CASSPGLVYEQYF.

This chain uses TRBV2 with TRBJ2-1, with 10 bases identical to TRBD1. The CDR3 runs 15 residues. Trimming removed 5 bases from V and 5 bases from J; junction bases left unmatched: 6. Germline V gene lookup returns CDR1 SNHLY and CDR2 FYNNEI. CDR3 DNA sequence: TGTGCCAGCAGTAGGGACAGGGGAAGGAACAATGAGCAGTTCTTC. Amino acid sequence: CASSRDRGRNNEQFF.

The chain recombines TRBV30 with TRBJ2-5, with 9 bases aligning to TRBD1. This CDR3 comprises 15 residues. Looked up from germline, CDR1 is GTSNPN and CDR2 is SVGIG (reference sequence). V lost 0 bases and J lost 5; bases outside the gene matches: 7. The CDR3 DNA reads TGTGCCTGGAGTGTATGGGGACAGGGAGAGGAGACCCAGTACTTC. It codes for CAWSVWGQGEETQYF.

In its sample, this clone was seen once. This chain links TRBV7-8 with TRBJ1-5, with D perhaps TRBD1 (5 bases). Looked up from germline, CDR1 is SGHVS and CDR2 is FQNEAQ. Trimming removed 5 bases from V and 7 bases from J, with 12 bases in between. This CDR3 comprises 13 residues. CDR3 DNA: TGTGCCAGCAGCGTCGATCGGGGCCAGCCCCAGCATTTT. Protein product: CASSVDRGQPQHF.

The V and J genes are TRBV19 and TRBJ1-5; D not certain. The germline CDR1 and CDR2 sequences are LNHDA and SQIVND (reference sequence). The CDR3 extends over 16 amino acids. V was clipped by 3 bases and J by 0 bases, with 12 bases between them. The CDR3 region is CASSMGLYYSNQPQHF. The CDR3 region has the DNA TGTGCCAGTAGTATGGGGTTATACTATAGCAATCAGCCCCAGCATTTT. Full variable domain (rest looked up from reference TRBV19 and TRBJ1-5): DGGITQSPKYLFRKEGQNVTLSCEQNLNHDAMYWYRQDPGQGLRLIYYSQIVNDFQKGDIAEGYSVSREKKESFPLTVTSAQKNPTAFYLCASSMGLYYSNQPQHFGDGTRLSIL.

The chain uses TRBV3-1 (or the pseudogene TRBV3-2) and TRBJ2-3, with TRBD2 matching over 9 bases. Looked up from germline, CDR1 is LGHDT and CDR2 is YNNKEL (reference sequence). The CDR3 is made up of 16 amino acids. The junction had 10 bases not matched to a gene; V was cut back by 3 bases and J by 6 bases. The DNA for the CDR3 is TGTGCCAGCAGCCAGCAAGCGGGAGGTAATTCGGATACGCAGTATTTT. Protein: CASSQQAGGNSDTQYF.

V is TRBV24-1 and J is TRBJ2-1; 7 nucleotides agree with TRBD1. Germline CDR1 and CDR2: KGHDR and SFDVKD. Trimming at V came to 2 bases and at J to 6 bases, leaving 6 bases not matched to a gene. The CDR3 runs to 15 residues. The CDR3 region has the DNA TGTGCCACCAGTGATTCCGGGACAGCCCTCAATGAGCAGTTCTTC. Residues: CATSDSGTALNEQFF.

This clone was found many times. The chain couples TRBV5-4 to TRBJ1-3; D gene ambiguous. V lost 0 bases, J lost 2 bases, and 6 bases lay in between. The CDR3 loop spans 14 amino acids. Looked up from germline, CDR1 is SGHNT and CDR2 is YYREEE (reference sequence). CDR3 sequence (DNA): TGTGCCAGCAGCTTGGGGGGTACTGGAAACACCATATATTTT. This translates into CASSLGGTGNTIYF.

The rearrangement joins TRBV18 to TRBJ1-5; 7 bases align to TRBD1. The CDR3 is 15 residues long. Losses at the gene ends were 5 bases for V and 6 bases for J; bases not matched to a gene: 10. Germline-derived CDR1 and CDR2 are KGHSH and LQKENI. The chain's CDR3 is CASSSKGAFSQPQHF. CDR3 in DNA: TGTGCCAGCTCAAGTAAGGGGGCTTTCTCTCAGCCCCAGCATTTT.

Comment on this clone: In the same sample, other DNA sequences code for this CDR3. The chain joins TRBV5-1 to TRBJ1-2, with TRBD1 matching over 7 bases. The V gene's germline CDR1 is SGHRS and CDR2 YFSETQ. CDR3 length: 14 residues. With V trimmed by 0 bases and J by 4 bases, 3 bases remained unmatched. The CDR3 region has the DNA TGCGCCAGCAGCTTGGGGGACAGTGGCTATGGCTACACCTTC. As protein: CASSLGDSGYGYTF.

The rearrangement links TRBV5-6 to TRBJ1-1; TRBD1 matches at 9 bases. Germline CDR1 reads SGHDT; CDR2 reads YYEEEE. CDR3 size: 15 residues. Trimming removed 1 base from V and 10 bases from J; junction bases left unmatched: 11. The CDR3 here is CASSLSRGVDRGAFF. Written as DNA, the CDR3 is TGTGCCAGCAGCTTGTCACGGGGGGTGGACAGGGGAGCTTTCTTT.

The V gene is TRBV28, the J gene TRBJ2-6; maybe TRBD1 (6 bases). The CDR3 length is 15 residues. Per germline, CDR1 MDHEN and CDR2 SYDVKM. V lost 5 bases and J lost 0, with 8 bases in between. The CDR3 is CASSLQGSGANVLTF. CDR3 nucleotides: TGTGCCAGCAGTCTACAGGGCTCTGGGGCCAACGTCCTGACTTTC. Filled out from reference TRBV28 and TRBJ2-6, the complete variable domain reads DVKVTQSSRYLVKRTGEKVFLECVQDMDHENMFWYRQDPGLGLRLIYFSYDVKMKEKGDIPEGYSVSREKKERFSLILESASTNQTSMYLCASSLQGSGANVLTFGAGSRLTVL.

The rearrangement links TRBV2 to TRBJ1-4, with 7 bases identical to TRBD1. The CDR3 spans 16 residues. Germline lookup yields CDR1 SNHLY and CDR2 FYNNEI. The trim removed 10 bases at V and 0 bases at J, leaving 11 bases unmatched. CDR3 loop: CAIPGQASATNEKLFF. The DNA for the CDR3 is TGTGCCATTCCTGGACAGGCCTCCGCAACTAATGAAAAACTGTTTTTT.

This chain connects TRBV2 to TRBJ1-1, with D perhaps TRBD1 (5 bases). V was cut by 7 bases and J by 5 bases, with 14 bases left in between. This CDR3 comprises 13 residues. Germline CDR1 SNHLY, CDR2 FYNNEI. The CDR3 DNA reads TGTGCCAGCACGGGGGGATATAAGACTGAAGCTTTCTTT. Protein product: CASTGGYKTEAFF.

V usage is TRBV4-1 and J usage is TRBJ2-3; perhaps TRBD2 as D (6 bases). The CDR3 runs to 13 residues. Germline V lookup: CDR1 MGHRA, CDR2 YSYEKL. Trimming removed 0 bases from V and 10 bases from J, with 11 bases in between. The CDR3 reads CASSQEGTGAQYF. Written as DNA, the CDR3 is TGCGCCAGCAGCCAAGAAGGGACTGGGGCGCAGTATTTT.

V gene TRBV19 combines with J gene TRBJ2-7; the match to TRBD1 covers 7 bases. V shed 4 bases, J shed 3 bases, and the junction held 6 bases outside the gene matches. The germline CDR1 and CDR2 sequences are LNHDA and SQIVND (reference sequence). CDR3 length: 14 amino acids. This chain's CDR3 is CASSTGQDLYEQYF. DNA of the CDR3: TGTGCCAGTAGTACCGGACAGGACCTCTACGAGCAGTACTTC.

V usage is TRBV19 and J usage is TRBJ1-6; D remains unclear. Trimming shortened V by 5 bases and J by 0 bases, and 17 bases separated the two germline ends. CDR1 is LNHDA, CDR2 SQIVND, per germline (reference sequence). The length of the CDR3 is 18 residues. The CDR3 protein is CASSWGTAGSSYNSPLHF. CDR3 bases: TGTGCCAGTAGTTGGGGTACGGCGGGGAGCTCCTATAATTCACCCCTCCACTTT.

By share, this clone ranks as large. The chain recombines TRBV14 with TRBJ2-4; 7 bases fit TRBD2. Germline V gene data show CDR1 as SGHDN and CDR2 as FVKESK. CDR3 length: 16 amino acids. The V segment lost 1 base and the J segment 0 bases; nucleotides outside the gene matches: 3. This CDR3 reads CASSQAAGLAKNIQYF. In DNA, the CDR3 is TGTGCCAGCAGCCAAGCAGCGGGGTTAGCCAAAAACATTCAGTACTTC.